This entry features one T cell receptor (beta chain) sequence. This sample is drawn from a study of T cell changes during pregnancy in multiple sclerosis. Germline V lookup: CDR1 LNHDA, CDR2 SQIVND (reference sequence). This CDR3 region has 16 residues. Trimming removed 5 bases from V and 0 bases from J, with 14 bases in between. Assay used: immunoSEQ multiplex PCR; TCRdb lists only in-frame clones, some missing. The table lists fewer than 40,000 clones, 90% of them singletons. Sequenced here: CD8+ T cells from peripheral blood mononuclear cells, sampled before pregnancy. The sequence came from a female donor with multiple sclerosis, enrolled in a pregnancy study. The chain is built from TRBV19 and TRBJ2-1; D perhaps matches TRBD2 (6 bases). The DNA for the CDR3 is TGTGCCAGTAGTTATAGGGACTCCGGCTCCTACAATGAGCAGTTCTTC. Amino acids: CASSYRDSGSYNEQFF.